This T cell receptor (beta chain) was documented in a study of blood T cell repertoires in COVID-19. Study information: Samples came from the United States, Italy and Spain, spanning acute and convalescent COVID-19.

TCRdb keeps only in-frame clones here, not all; method: immunoSEQ multiplex PCR. This sample has 300,000 to 400,000 clones; 85% occur once, and the top ten carry 1.5% to 2%. This CDR3 is built from 14 residues. Germline CDR1 and CDR2: SEHNR and FQNEAQ (reference sequence). Trimming left V 5 bases short and J 8 bases short, with 13 bases between. The material sequenced was PBMCs or T cells enriched from blood (not recorded which). This TCR was sampled from a woman under 40 who had been exposed to COVID-19. The rearrangement uses TRBV7-9 and TRBJ1-6; D gene unclear. CDR3 loop: CASSPPSRDSPLHF. The CDR3 region has the DNA TGTGCCAGCAGCCCACCATCCCGGGATTCACCCCTCCACTTT.